These 3 T cell receptor beta chains originate from one sample sequenced in a study of blood T cells in healthy people across ages. It was with a sample-barcoded 5' primer and a J-beta primer mix that a second PCR of roughly 7 to 11 cycles was run. TCRdb ran MiXCR on the 5' RACE reads and lists one entry per CDR3 protein. The sample records about 1,000,000 distinct CDR3 sequences, 45% being singletons. Sequenced: blood. These receptor sequences come from a woman in her sixties in good health.

This chain links TRBV7-9 with TRBJ2-1; 12 bases fit TRBD1. V lost 5 bases and J lost 7; bases outside the gene matches: 9. Germline assignment: CDR1 SEHNR and CDR2 FQNEAQ (reference sequence). This CDR3 contains 16 residues. CDR3 in DNA: TGTGCCAGCAGCCTCCGGGACAGGGGGCGAAGTAATGAGCAGTTCTTC. Translating gives CASSLRDRGRSNEQFF.

This clonotype appeared once. J is TRBJ2-5 and V is TRBV20-1; possibly TRBD2 for D (7 bases). V lost 5 bases and J 2 bases, leaving 15 bases between the germline ends. The germline V gene encodes CDR1 DFQATT and CDR2 SNEGSKA (reference sequence). The CDR3 extends over 14 amino acids. The CDR3 region has the DNA TGCAGTGCTGGGGGGGGAAGGGGGCAAGAGACCCAGTACTTC. Protein product: CSAGGGRGQETQYF.

In its sample, this clonotype was seen a few times. The V and J genes are TRBV10-3 and TRBJ1-2; the match to TRBD1 covers 8 bases. The CDR3 runs 14 residues. Per the germline V gene, CDR1 is ENHRY and CDR2 is SYGVKD. Losses at the gene ends were 6 bases for V and 4 bases for J; bases not matched to a gene: 7. The CDR3, as DNA: TGTGCCATCAGACGTCCCGGGACAGGCTATGGCTACACCTTC. This sequence encodes CAIRRPGTGYGYTF.